Here is one TCR beta chain with its context. CDR1 and CDR2 (germline): LGHNA, YNFKEQ. Trimming took 1 base from V and 6 from J; bases not matched to a gene: 9. The CDR3 totals 16 residues. This specimen comes from a study of blood T cell repertoires in COVID-19. Original methodology: Nucleated cell number was recorded as an estimate derived from reference gene primer amplification. Repertoires were generated with immunoSEQ multiplex PCR, while TCRdb's copy carries only in-frame clones and drops some. V, J and clone size were drawn from that table, and D and trimming were deduced from the DNA. The table shows a few hundred thousand clones, with approximately 88% occurring only once. A Seattle source enrolled patients during active infection and followed them longitudinally.

The sample comprised peripheral blood. This receptor was taken from a woman aged 50 to 60 with COVID-19, enrolled during active disease. The chain combines TRBV4-2 with TRBJ2-3; 8 bases map to TRBD1. The CDR3 bases are TGTGCCAGCAGCCAAGTATTCGTCAGGGGGCAGGATACGCAGTATTTT. This gives the protein CASSQVFVRGQDTQYF.